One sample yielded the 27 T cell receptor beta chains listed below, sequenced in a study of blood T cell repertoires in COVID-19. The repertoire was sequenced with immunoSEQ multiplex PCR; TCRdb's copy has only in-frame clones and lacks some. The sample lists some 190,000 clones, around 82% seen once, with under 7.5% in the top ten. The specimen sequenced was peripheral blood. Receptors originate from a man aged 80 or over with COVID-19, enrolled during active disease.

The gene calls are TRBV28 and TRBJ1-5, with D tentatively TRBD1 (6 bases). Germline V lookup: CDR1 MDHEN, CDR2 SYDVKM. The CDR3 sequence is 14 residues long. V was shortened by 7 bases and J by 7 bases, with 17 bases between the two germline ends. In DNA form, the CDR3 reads TGTGCCAGCACCAAAGGCGGGGGCGACCAGCCCCAGCATTTT. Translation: CASTKGGGDQPQHF. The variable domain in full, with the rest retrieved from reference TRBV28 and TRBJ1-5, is DVKVTQSSRYLVKRTGEKVFLECVQDMDHENMFWYRQDPGLGLRLIYFSYDVKMKEKGDIPEGYSVSREKKERFSLILESASTNQTSMYLCASTKGGGDQPQHFGDGTRLSIL.

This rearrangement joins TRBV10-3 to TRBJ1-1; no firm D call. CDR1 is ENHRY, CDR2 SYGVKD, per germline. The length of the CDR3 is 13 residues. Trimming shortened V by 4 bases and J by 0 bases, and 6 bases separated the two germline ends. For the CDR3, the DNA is TGTGCCATCAGTGTCCAGGTGAACACTGAAGCTTTCTTT. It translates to CAISVQVNTEAFF.

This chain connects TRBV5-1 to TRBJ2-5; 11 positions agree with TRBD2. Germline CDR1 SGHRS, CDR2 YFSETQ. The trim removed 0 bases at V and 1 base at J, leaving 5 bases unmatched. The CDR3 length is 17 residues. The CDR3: CASSLVGSGGAQETQYF. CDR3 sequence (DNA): TGCGCCAGCAGCTTGGTGGGTAGCGGGGGGGCCCAAGAGACCCAGTACTTC.

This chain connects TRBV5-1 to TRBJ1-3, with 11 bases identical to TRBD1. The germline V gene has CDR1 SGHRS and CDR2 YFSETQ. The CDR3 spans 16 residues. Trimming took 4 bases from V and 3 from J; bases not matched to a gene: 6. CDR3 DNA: TGCGCCAGCAGCAACCCGGGACAGGGGGTTGGAAACACCATATATTTT. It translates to CASSNPGQGVGNTIYF.

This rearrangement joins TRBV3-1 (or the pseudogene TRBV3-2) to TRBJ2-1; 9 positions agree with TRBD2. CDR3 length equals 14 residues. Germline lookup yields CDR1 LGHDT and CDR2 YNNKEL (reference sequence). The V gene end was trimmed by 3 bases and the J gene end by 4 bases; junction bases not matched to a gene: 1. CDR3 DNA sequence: TGTGCCAGCAGCCATACTAGCGGGTACAATGAGCAGTTCTTC. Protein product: CASSHTSGYNEQFF.

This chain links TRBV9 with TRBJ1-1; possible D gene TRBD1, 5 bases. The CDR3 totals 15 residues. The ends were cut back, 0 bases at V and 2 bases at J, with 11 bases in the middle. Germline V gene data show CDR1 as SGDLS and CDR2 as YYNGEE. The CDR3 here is CASSVVVGLNTEAFF. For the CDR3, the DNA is TGTGCCAGCAGCGTAGTAGTGGGACTTAACACTGAAGCTTTCTTT.

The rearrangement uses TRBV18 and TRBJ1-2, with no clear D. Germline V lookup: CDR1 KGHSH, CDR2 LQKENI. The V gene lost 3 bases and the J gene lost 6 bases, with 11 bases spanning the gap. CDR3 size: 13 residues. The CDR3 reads CASSPSGEDGYTF. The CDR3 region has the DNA TGTGCCAGCTCACCGAGCGGTGAGGATGGCTACACCTTC.

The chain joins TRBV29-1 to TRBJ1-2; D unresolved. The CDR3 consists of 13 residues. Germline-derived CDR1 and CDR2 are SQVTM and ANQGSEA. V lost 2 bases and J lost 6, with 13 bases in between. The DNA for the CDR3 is TGCAGCGTTGAAAGTAGGGAGAGGAATGGCTACACCTTC. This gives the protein CSVESRERNGYTF. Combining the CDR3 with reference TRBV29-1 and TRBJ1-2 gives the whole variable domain SAVISQKPSRDICQRGTSLTIQCQVDSQVTMMFWYRQQPGQSLTLIATANQGSEATYESGFVIDKFPISRPNLTFSTLTVSNMSPEDSSIYLCSVESRERNGYTFGSGTRLTVV.

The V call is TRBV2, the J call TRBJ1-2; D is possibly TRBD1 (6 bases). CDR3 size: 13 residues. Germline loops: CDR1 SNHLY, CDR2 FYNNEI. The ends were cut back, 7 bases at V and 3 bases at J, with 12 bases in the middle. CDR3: CASNGQNYYGYTF. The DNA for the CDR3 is TGTGCCAGCAATGGACAGAACTACTATGGCTACACCTTC.

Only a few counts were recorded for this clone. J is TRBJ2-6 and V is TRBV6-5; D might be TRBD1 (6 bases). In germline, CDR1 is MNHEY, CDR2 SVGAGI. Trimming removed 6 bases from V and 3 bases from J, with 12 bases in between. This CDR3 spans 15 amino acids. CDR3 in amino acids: CASSIAGDGANVLTF. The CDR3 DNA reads TGTGCCAGCAGCATCGCAGGGGATGGGGCCAACGTCCTGACTTTC.

The CDR3: CASSEGDIPRGTEAFF. CDR3 DNA sequence: TGTGCCAGCAGTGAGGGGGACATCCCCCGGGGCACTGAAGCTTTCTTT. The V gene is TRBV6-1, the J gene TRBJ1-1; D is perhaps TRBD1 (6 bases). The CDR3 loop spans 16 amino acids. The germline V and J ends were trimmed by 3 bases and 4 bases, with 18 bases remaining between them. Germline V gene data show CDR1 as MNHNS and CDR2 as SASEGT.

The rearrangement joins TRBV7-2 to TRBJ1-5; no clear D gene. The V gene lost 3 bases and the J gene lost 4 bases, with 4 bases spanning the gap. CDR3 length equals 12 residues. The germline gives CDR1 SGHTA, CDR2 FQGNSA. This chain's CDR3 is CASSLYNQPQHF. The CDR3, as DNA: TGTGCCAGCAGCTTGTATAATCAGCCCCAGCATTTT. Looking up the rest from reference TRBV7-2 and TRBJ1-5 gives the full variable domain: GAGVSQSPSNKVTEKGKDVELRCDPISGHTALYWYRQSLGQGLEFLIYFQGNSAPDKSGLPSDRFSAERTGGSVSTLTIQRTQQEDSAVYLCASSLYNQPQHFGDGTRLSIL.

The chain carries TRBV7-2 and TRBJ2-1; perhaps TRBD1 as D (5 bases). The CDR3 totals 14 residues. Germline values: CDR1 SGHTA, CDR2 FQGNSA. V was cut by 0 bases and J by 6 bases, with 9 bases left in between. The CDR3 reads CASSLAGRGNEQFF. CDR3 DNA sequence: TGTGCCAGCAGCTTAGCTGGTAGGGGCAATGAGCAGTTCTTC.

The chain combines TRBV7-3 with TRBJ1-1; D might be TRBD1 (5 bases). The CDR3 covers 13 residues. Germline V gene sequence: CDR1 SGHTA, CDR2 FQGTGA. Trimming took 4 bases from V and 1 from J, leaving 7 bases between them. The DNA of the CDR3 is TGTGCCAGCAGCTCAGGACAGAACACTGAAGCTTTCTTT. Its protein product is CASSSGQNTEAFF.

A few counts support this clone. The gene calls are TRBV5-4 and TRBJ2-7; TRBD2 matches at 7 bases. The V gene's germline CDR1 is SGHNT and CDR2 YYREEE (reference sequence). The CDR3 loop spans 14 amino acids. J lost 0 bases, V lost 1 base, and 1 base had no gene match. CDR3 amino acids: CASSLWGGSYEQYF. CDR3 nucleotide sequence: TGTGCCAGCAGCTTGTGGGGGGGCTCCTACGAGCAGTACTTC.

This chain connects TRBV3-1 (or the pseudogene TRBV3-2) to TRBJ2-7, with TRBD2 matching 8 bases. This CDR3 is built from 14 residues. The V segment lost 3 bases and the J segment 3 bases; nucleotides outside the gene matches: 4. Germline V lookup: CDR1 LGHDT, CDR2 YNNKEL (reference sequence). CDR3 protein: CASSQSGGDYEQYF. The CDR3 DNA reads TGTGCCAGCAGCCAGTCCGGGGGGGACTACGAGCAGTACTTC.

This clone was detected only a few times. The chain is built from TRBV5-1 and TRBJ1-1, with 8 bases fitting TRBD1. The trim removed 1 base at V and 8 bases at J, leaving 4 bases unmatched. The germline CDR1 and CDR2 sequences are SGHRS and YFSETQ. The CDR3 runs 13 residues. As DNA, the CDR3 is TGCGCCAGCAGCTTGAACAGACAGGGGGAAGCTTTCTTT. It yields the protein CASSLNRQGEAFF.

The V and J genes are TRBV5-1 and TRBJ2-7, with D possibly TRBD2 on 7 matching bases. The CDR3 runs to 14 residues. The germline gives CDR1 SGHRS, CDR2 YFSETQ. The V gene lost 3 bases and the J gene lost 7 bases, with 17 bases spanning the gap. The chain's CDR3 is CASSSGRGAREQYF. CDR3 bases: TGCGCCAGCAGCTCGGGGAGGGGGGCGAGGGAGCAGTACTTC.

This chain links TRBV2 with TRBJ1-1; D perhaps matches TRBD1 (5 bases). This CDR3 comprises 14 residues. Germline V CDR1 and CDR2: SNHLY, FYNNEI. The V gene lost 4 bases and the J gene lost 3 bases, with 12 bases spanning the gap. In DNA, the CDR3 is TGTGCCAGCAGTGTGCGGGGGTCGGACACTGAAGCTTTCTTT. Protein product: CASSVRGSDTEAFF.

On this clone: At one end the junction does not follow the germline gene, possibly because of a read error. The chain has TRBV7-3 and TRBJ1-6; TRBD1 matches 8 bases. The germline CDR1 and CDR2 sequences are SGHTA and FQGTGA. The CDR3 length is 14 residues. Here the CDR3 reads CAGSIGQGNSPLHF. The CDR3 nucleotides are TGTGCCGGCAGCATTGGACAGGGTAATTCACCCCTCCACTTT.

The DNA of the CDR3 is TGTGCCAGCAGCTCAAGACAGGGGGCGAGTGGAAACACCATATATTTT. Residues: CASSSRQGASGNTIYF. The chain combines TRBV5-4 with TRBJ1-3; 10 bases match TRBD1. The CDR3 loop spans 16 amino acids. CDR1 and CDR2 (germline): SGHNT, YYREEE (reference sequence). The V and J ends lost 3 bases and 3 bases, in that order; junction bases with no gene match: 6.

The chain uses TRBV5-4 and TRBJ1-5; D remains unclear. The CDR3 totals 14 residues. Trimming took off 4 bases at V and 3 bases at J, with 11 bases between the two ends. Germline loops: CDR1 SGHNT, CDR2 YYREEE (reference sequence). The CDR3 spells CASSRTAINQPQHF. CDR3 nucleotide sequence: TGTGCCAGCAGCCGTACAGCTATCAATCAGCCCCAGCATTTT.

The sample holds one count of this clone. The CDR3 DNA sequence: TGTGCCAGTAGGAAACCCGGACAGGGGAACTATGGCTACACCTTC. Its translation: CASRKPGQGNYGYTF. The rearrangement uses TRBV19 and TRBJ1-2; 9 nucleotides align to TRBD1. CDR1 and CDR2 from the germline V gene are LNHDA and SQIVND (reference sequence). The CDR3 is 15 residues long. Trimming cost V 6 bases and J 2 bases; bases outside gene matches: 7.

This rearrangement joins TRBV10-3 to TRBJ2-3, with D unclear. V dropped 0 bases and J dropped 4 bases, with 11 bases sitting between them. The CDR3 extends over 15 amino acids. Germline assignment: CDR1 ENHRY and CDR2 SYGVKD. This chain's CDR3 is CAISESARGADTQYF. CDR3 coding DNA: TGTGCCATCAGTGAGTCAGCCCGAGGAGCAGATACGCAGTATTTT.

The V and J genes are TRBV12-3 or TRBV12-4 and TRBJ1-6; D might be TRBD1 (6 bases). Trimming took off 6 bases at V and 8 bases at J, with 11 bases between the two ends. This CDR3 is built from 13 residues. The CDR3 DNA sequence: TGTGCCAGCAGCGAAACAGGGTATTCACCCCTCCACTTT. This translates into CASSETGYSPLHF.

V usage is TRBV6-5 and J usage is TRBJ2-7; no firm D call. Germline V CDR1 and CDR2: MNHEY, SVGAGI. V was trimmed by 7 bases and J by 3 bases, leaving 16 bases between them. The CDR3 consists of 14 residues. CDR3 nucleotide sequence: TGTGCCAGCACCCCGGTGGCAGGAAACTACGAGCAGTACTTC. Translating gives CASTPVAGNYEQYF.

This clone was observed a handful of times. CDR3 amino acids: CASSLRGSSYNSPLHF. For the CDR3, the DNA is TGCGCCAGCAGCTTGAGGGGTAGCTCCTATAATTCACCCCTCCACTTT. V gene TRBV5-1 combines with J gene TRBJ1-6; possible D gene TRBD1, 5 bases. Looked up from germline, CDR1 is SGHRS and CDR2 is YFSETQ. The germline V and J ends were trimmed by 1 base and 0 bases, with 8 bases remaining between them. This CDR3 has 16 amino acids.